The text below deals with one T cell receptor beta chain. Its specificity is unknown. The entry originates in a study of response to subunit inactivated influenza vaccine. The CDR3 spans 13 residues. Between the trimmed V and J ends, which lost 7 bases and 4 bases, there was a span of 8 bases. Study outcomes and limitations: Every seasonal influenza vaccination brings in few new T cells, the authors suggested.

TCRdb used MiXCR to reprocess the RT-PCR reads, holding one entry per CDR3 protein. The sample includes over 400,000 distinct CDR3 sequences, roughly 11% of them seen just once. The sequence derives from a man aged 50 or older who received an inactivated influenza vaccine. This sample comprised PBMCs from blood, obtained about 6 weeks after vaccination. V and J are TRBV12-3 or TRBV12-4 and TRBJ2-6; D is uncertain. The CDR3 DNA reads TGTGCCAGCACCCCCGGGGGGGCCAACGTCCTGACTTTC. This encodes CASTPGGANVLTF.